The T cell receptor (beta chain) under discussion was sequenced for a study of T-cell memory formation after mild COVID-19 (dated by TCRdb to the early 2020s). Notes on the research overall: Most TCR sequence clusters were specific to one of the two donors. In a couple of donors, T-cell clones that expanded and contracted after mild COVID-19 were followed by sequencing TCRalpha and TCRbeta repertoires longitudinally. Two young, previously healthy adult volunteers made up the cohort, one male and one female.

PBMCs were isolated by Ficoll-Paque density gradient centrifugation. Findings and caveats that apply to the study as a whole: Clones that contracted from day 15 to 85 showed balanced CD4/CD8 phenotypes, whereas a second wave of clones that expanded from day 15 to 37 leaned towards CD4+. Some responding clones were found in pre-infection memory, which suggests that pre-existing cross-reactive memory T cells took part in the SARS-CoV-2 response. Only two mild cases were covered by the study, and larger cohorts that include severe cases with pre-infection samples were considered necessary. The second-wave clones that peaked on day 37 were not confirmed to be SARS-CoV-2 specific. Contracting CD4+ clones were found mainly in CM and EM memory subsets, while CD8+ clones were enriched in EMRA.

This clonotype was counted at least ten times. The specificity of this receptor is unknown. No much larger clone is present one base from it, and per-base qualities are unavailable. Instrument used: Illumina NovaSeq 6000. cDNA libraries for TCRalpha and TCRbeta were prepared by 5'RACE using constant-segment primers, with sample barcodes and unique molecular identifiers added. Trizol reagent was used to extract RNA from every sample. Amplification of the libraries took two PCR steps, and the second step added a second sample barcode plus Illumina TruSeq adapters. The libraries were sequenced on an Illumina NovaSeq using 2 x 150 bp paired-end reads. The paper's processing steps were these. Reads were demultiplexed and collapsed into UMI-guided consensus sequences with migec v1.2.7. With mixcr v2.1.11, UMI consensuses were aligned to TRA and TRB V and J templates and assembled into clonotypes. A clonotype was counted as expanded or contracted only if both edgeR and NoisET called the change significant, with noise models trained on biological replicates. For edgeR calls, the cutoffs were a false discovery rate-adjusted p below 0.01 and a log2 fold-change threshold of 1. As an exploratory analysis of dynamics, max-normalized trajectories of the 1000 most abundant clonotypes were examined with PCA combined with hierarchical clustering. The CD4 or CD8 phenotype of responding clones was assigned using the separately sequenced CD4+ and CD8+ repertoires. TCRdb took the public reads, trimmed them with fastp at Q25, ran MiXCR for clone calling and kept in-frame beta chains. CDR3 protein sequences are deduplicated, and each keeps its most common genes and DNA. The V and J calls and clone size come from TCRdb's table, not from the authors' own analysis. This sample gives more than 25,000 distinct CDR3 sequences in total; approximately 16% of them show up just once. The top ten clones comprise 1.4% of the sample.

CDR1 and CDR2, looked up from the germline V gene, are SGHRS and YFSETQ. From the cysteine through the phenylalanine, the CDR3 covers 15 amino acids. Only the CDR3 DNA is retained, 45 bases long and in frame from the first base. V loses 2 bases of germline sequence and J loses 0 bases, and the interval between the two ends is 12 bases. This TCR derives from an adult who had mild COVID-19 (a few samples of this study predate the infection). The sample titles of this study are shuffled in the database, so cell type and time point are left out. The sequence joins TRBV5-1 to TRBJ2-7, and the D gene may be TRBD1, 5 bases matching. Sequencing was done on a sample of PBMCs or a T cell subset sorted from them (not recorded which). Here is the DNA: TGCGCCAGCAGCTTATCGACAGTTTTCTCCTACGAGCAGTACTTC. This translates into CASSLSTVFSYEQYF.